What follows are 4 T cell receptor beta chains derived from one specimen sequenced in a study of blood T cell repertoires in COVID-19. Some clones are missing from TCRdb's copy, which holds only in-frame ones; the method was immunoSEQ multiplex PCR. The sample holds approximately 190,000 clones; around 83% are singletons and the top ten take about 6%. Specimen: peripheral blood. Receptor source: a woman aged 40 to 49 with acute or convalescent COVID-19.

The chain is built from TRBV6-5 and TRBJ2-2, with D tentatively TRBD2 (5 bases). Germline-derived CDR1 and CDR2 are MNHEY and SVGAGI. Between the trimmed V and J ends, which lost 2 bases and 7 bases, there was a span of 8 bases. This CDR3 has 13 amino acids. The CDR3 DNA reads TGTGCCAGCAGTTACCACCGGGGCGGGGAGCTGTTTTTT. This encodes CASSYHRGGELFF.

The chain recombines TRBV23-1 with TRBJ2-7, with 9 nucleotides matching TRBD1. TRBV23-1 is filed as an ORF, its function uncertain. CDR3 size: 16 residues. J lost 7 bases, V lost 6 bases, and 16 bases had no gene match. CDR3 bases: TGCGCCAGCAGACCCTTCCGGGACAGGGCAGCGGAAGAGCAGTACTTC. The encoded protein is CASRPFRDRAAEEQYF.

A few counts support this clone. V gene TRBV6-5 combines with J gene TRBJ2-2, with 7 bases aligning to TRBD2. The CDR3 consists of 15 residues. The germline V gene encodes CDR1 MNHEY and CDR2 SVGAGI. Germline trimming cut 2 bases from V and 4 bases from J; bases unmatched to any gene: 4. The CDR3 protein is CASSYQSGTTGELFF. DNA of the CDR3: TGTGCCAGCAGTTACCAGAGCGGGACCACCGGGGAGCTGTTTTTT.

The gene calls are TRBV18 and TRBJ2-2; 8 nucleotides align to TRBD1. Germline V gene data show CDR1 as KGHSH and CDR2 as LQKENI. J was trimmed by 3 bases and V by 6 bases; bases with no gene match: 0. This CDR3 contains 13 residues. The CDR3 region is CASSGQDTGELFF. For the CDR3, the DNA is TGTGCCAGCTCGGGACAGGACACCGGGGAGCTGTTTTTT. The variable domain in full, with the rest retrieved from reference TRBV18 and TRBJ2-2, is NAGVMQNPRHLVRRRGQEARLRCSPMKGHSHVYWYRQLPEEGLKFMVYLQKENIIDESGMPKERFSAEFPKEGPSILRIQQVVRGDSAAYFCASSGQDTGELFFGEGSRLTVL.